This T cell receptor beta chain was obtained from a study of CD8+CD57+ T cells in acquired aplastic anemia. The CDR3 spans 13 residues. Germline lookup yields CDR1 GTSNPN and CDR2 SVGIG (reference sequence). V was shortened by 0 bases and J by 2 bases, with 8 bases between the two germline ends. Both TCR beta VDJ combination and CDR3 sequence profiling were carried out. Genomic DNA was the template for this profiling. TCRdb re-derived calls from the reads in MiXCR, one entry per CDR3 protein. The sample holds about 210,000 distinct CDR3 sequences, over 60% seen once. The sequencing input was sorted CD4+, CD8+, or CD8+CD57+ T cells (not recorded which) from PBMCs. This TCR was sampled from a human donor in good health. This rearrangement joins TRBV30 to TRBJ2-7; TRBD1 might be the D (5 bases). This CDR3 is CAWSVLGAYEQYF. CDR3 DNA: TGTGCCTGGAGTGTTTTAGGGGCCTACGAGCAGTACTTC.